These 28 T cell receptor beta chains came from one sample sequenced in a study of blood T cell repertoires in COVID-19. The table came from immunoSEQ multiplex PCR; TCRdb's copy has only in-frame clones and leaves some out. The table lists about 140,000 clones, over 80% of them singletons, with 2.5% in the top ten. Sequences were obtained from peripheral blood. These receptors came from a man aged 50 to 59 with active COVID-19.

The chain carries TRBV30 and TRBJ2-1; D remains unclear. The CDR3 runs 17 residues. The ends were cut back, 0 bases at V and 4 bases at J, with 19 bases in the middle. Germline loops: CDR1 GTSNPN, CDR2 SVGIG (reference sequence). The DNA for the CDR3 is TGTGCCTGGAGTGTATCCTTCGGCAATAGACTTTACAATGAGCAGTTCTTC. Protein sequence: CAWSVSFGNRLYNEQFF.

This rearrangement joins TRBV7-8 to TRBJ2-5, with 7 bases matching TRBD1. From germline, CDR1 is SGHVS and CDR2 FQNEAQ. This CDR3 is built from 15 residues. The V and J ends lost 3 bases and 2 bases, in that order; junction bases with no gene match: 6. The CDR3 loop reads CASSFRDRAQETQYF. The CDR3 nucleotides read TGTGCCAGCAGCTTTAGAGACAGGGCACAAGAGACCCAGTACTTC.

The V call is TRBV5-1, the J call TRBJ1-1; D is perhaps TRBD1 (5 bases). Trimming took off 3 bases at V and 1 base at J, with 7 bases between the two ends. This CDR3 has 13 amino acids. The germline gives CDR1 SGHRS, CDR2 YFSETQ. CDR3 in amino acids: CASSWQGNTEAFF. The CDR3 nucleotides are TGCGCCAGCAGCTGGCAGGGGAACACTGAAGCTTTCTTT. Variable domain in full (rest from reference TRBV5-1 and TRBJ1-1): KAGVTQTPRYLIKTRGQQVTLSCSPISGHRSVSWYQQTPGQGLQFLFEYFSETQRNKGNFPGRFSGRQFSNSRSEMNVSTLELGDSALYLCASSWQGNTEAFFGQGTRLTVV.

This clone was recorded a few times. This rearrangement joins TRBV5-4 to TRBJ2-7, with TRBD1 as a possible D gene (6 bases). CDR3 length: 13 residues. Trimming removed 1 base from V and 3 bases from J, with 8 bases in between. Per the germline V gene, CDR1 is SGHNT and CDR2 is YYREEE (reference sequence). The CDR3 bases are TGTGCCAGCAGCTTGACAGGGAACTACGAGCAGTACTTC. Residues: CASSLTGNYEQYF.

This chain connects TRBV3-1 (or the pseudogene TRBV3-2) to TRBJ1-1, with a possible D match to TRBD1 (5 bases). V dropped 1 base and J dropped 8 bases, with 11 bases sitting between them. Germline V gene data show CDR1 as LGHDT and CDR2 as YNNKEL (reference sequence). The CDR3 length is 13 residues. The CDR3 DNA reads as TGTGCCAGCAGCCAAGGGGCTAAGGGGGAAGCTTTCTTT. The encoded protein is CASSQGAKGEAFF.

This clone was observed once. V gene TRBV6-1 combines with J gene TRBJ1-4; 9 nucleotides align to TRBD1. Trimming cost V 5 bases and J 8 bases; bases outside gene matches: 6. This CDR3 contains 14 residues. Germline CDR1 is MNHNS and CDR2 is SASEGT. CDR3 nucleotides: TGTGCCAGCAGTCTTGGGACAGGGAGGGAAAAACTGTTTTTT. Protein sequence: CASSLGTGREKLFF.

The gene calls are TRBV7-2 and TRBJ2-7; no clear D gene. CDR1 and CDR2 (germline): SGHTA, FQGNSA. V dropped 5 bases and J dropped 2 bases, with 4 bases sitting between them. The CDR3 totals 11 residues. The CDR3 DNA is TGTGCCAGCAGCCTAACCTACGAGCAGTACTTC. The encoded protein is CASSLTYEQYF.

The chain uses TRBV5-6 and TRBJ2-5; D perhaps matches TRBD2 (5 bases). The germline gives CDR1 SGHDT, CDR2 YYEEEE. The CDR3 covers 14 residues. Trimming removed 4 bases from V and 5 bases from J, with 15 bases in between. The CDR3 reads CASSGRGRLETQYF. DNA for the CDR3: TGTGCCAGCAGCGGGAGAGGTCGATTGGAGACCCAGTACTTC.

V and J are TRBV6-2 or TRBV6-3 and TRBJ2-3, with TRBD2 matching 10 bases. V shed 0 bases, J shed 2 bases, and the junction held 8 bases outside the gene matches. CDR3 length: 18 amino acids. In germline, CDR1 is MNHEY, CDR2 SVGEGT. The DNA of the CDR3 is TGTGCCAGCAGTTACTCGGGTGCTAGCGGGGGATACACAGATACGCAGTATTTT. Translating it yields CASSYSGASGGYTDTQYF.

V is TRBV5-4 and J is TRBJ1-2; weak D call: TRBD1 (5 bases). The CDR3 is 18 amino acids. Trimming shortened V by 4 bases and J by 1 base, and 23 bases separated the two germline ends. Germline CDR1 reads SGHNT; CDR2 reads YYREEE (reference sequence). The CDR3 here is CASSPPGTGSGGNYGYTF. The CDR3 coding sequence is TGTGCCAGCAGCCCACCGGGGACTGGGTCCGGGGGTAACTATGGCTACACCTTC.

The chain has TRBV10-3 and TRBJ2-3, with D unresolved. This CDR3 is 11 amino acids long. V was clipped by 3 bases and J by 6 bases, with 4 bases between them. Germline CDR1 is ENHRY and CDR2 is SYGVKD. This CDR3 is CAISDLDTQYF. For the CDR3, the DNA is TGTGCCATCAGTGACTTGGATACGCAGTATTTT.

This chain joins TRBV2 and TRBJ2-2; D gene unclear. V lost 7 bases, J lost 1 base, and 10 bases lay in between. Per the germline V gene, CDR1 is SNHLY and CDR2 is FYNNEI. The CDR3 extends over 14 amino acids. The CDR3 loop is CASTTERNTGELFF. The CDR3 DNA sequence: TGTGCCAGCACCACTGAGCGGAACACCGGGGAGCTGTTTTTT. Drawing the rest from reference TRBV2 and TRBJ2-2, the complete variable domain is EPEVTQTPSHQVTQMGQEVILRCVPISNHLYFYWYRQILGQKVEFLVSFYNNEISEKSEIFDDQFSVERPDGSNFTLKIRSTKLEDSAMYFCASTTERNTGELFFGEGSRLTVL.

The V and J genes are TRBV27 and TRBJ2-5, with TRBD2 identical over 7 bases. The V segment lost 6 bases and the J segment 1 base; nucleotides outside the gene matches: 11. The V gene's germline CDR1 is MNHEY and CDR2 SMNVEV (reference sequence). This CDR3 is built from 16 residues. The CDR3 loop reads CASSLWASGGQETQYF. The CDR3 DNA reads as TGTGCCAGCAGCTTGTGGGCTAGCGGTGGCCAAGAGACCCAGTACTTC.

The chain is built from TRBV5-4 and TRBJ2-1; 8 nucleotides line up with TRBD1. CDR3 size: 15 residues. Looked up from germline, CDR1 is SGHNT and CDR2 is YYREEE (reference sequence). The junction had 10 bases not matched to a gene; V was cut back by 4 bases and J by 7 bases. The CDR3 nucleotides are TGTGCCAGCAGCCGTGGGCAGGGGGCAACGAATGAGCAGTTCTTC. Encoded protein: CASSRGQGATNEQFF.

This clone was found once. The CDR3 DNA sequence: TGTGCCACCAGGCAAACAGGGGAAGACATCTATGGCTACACCTTC. This sequence encodes CATRQTGEDIYGYTF. The chain joins TRBV15 to TRBJ1-2, with TRBD1 matching 7 bases. Germline CDR1 and CDR2: LNHNV and YYDKDF (reference sequence). This CDR3 comprises 15 residues. V lost 6 bases and J lost 4; bases outside the gene matches: 11.

This clone was observed a single time. The rearrangement joins TRBV29-1 to TRBJ1-1; D possibly corresponds to TRBD1 (5 bases). Germline V gene data show CDR1 as SQVTM and CDR2 as ANQGSEA. V was clipped by 8 bases and J by 2 bases, with 12 bases between them. The CDR3 covers 12 residues. CDR3 residues: CSTGRGNTEAFF. The CDR3 nucleotides read TGCAGCACTGGGAGGGGCAACACTGAAGCTTTCTTT.

This chain uses TRBV5-1 with TRBJ2-7, with 10 bases lining up with TRBD1. Germline V gene data show CDR1 as SGHRS and CDR2 as YFSETQ. V was pared by 2 bases and J by 0 bases, with 17 bases of the junction left unmatched. The CDR3 is 20 amino acids. The CDR3 sequence: CASSLFFGTGVIRSSYEQYF. The CDR3 DNA follows: TGCGCCAGCAGCTTATTTTTCGGGACAGGGGTAATCCGGAGCTCCTACGAGCAGTACTTC.

This chain's CDR3 is CASSESTGSGNEKLFF. In DNA form, the CDR3 reads TGTGCCAGCAGTGAGTCGACAGGATCTGGGAATGAAAAACTGTTTTTT. The chain couples TRBV2 to TRBJ1-4; possible D gene TRBD1, 6 bases. CDR1 is SNHLY and CDR2 is FYNNEI in the germline V gene. The CDR3 has 16 amino acids. V lost 3 bases, J lost 5 bases, and 16 bases lay in between.

The V and J genes are TRBV18 and TRBJ1-1; a weak D match, TRBD1 (5 bases). Per the germline V gene, CDR1 is KGHSH and CDR2 is LQKENI. Trimming stripped 3 bases from V and 1 base from J, with 12 bases between. The CDR3 covers 15 residues. The CDR3 DNA is TGTGCCAGCTCACCCCCTGATGGGGCGAACACTGAAGCTTTCTTT. The encoded protein is CASSPPDGANTEAFF.

The CDR3 nucleotides read TGTGCCAGCAGCCTCCGACAGGGGCCGGCGGATACGCAGTATTTT. This sequence encodes CASSLRQGPADTQYF. V is TRBV13 and J is TRBJ2-3, with TRBD1 matching 8 bases. J lost 6 bases, V lost 5 bases, and 10 bases had no gene match. Per germline, CDR1 PRHDT and CDR2 FYEKMQ (reference sequence). The CDR3 extends over 15 amino acids.

The chain is built from TRBV11-2 and TRBJ1-2; D is unresolved. The CDR3 has 13 residues. CDR1 is SGHAT, CDR2 FQNNGV, per germline. Deletions cut 5 bases from V and 5 bases from J, with 12 bases between. The CDR3 nucleotides read TGTGCCAGCAGCCCACAACAGAGATATGGCTACACCTTC. This encodes CASSPQQRYGYTF. The variable domain in full, completed from reference TRBV11-2 and TRBJ1-2, reads EAGVAQSPRYKIIEKRQSVAFWCNPISGHATLYWYQQILGQGPKLLIQFQNNGVVDDSQLPKDRFSAERLKGVDSTLKIQPAKLEDSAVYLCASSPQQRYGYTFGSGTRLTVV.

The chain carries TRBV7-2 and TRBJ2-7, with D perhaps TRBD2 (7 bases). Germline CDR1 reads SGHTA; CDR2 reads FQGNSA. The CDR3 has 15 residues. Trimming stripped 5 bases from V and 1 base from J, with 15 bases between. The chain's CDR3 is CASSQRGGPSYEQYF. For the CDR3, the DNA is TGTGCCAGCAGCCAAAGGGGGGGTCCTTCCTACGAGCAGTACTTC.

CDR3 in amino acids: CASSSQRQTQYF. CDR3 bases: TGTGCCAGCAGCTCGCAGCGCCAGACCCAGTACTTC. This chain connects TRBV11-1 to TRBJ2-5; D gene uncertain. Trimming left V 4 bases short and J 6 bases short, with 9 bases between. The CDR3 length is 12 residues. Per the germline V gene, CDR1 is SGHAT and CDR2 is FQDESV (reference sequence).

The CDR3: CASSRNRGSTDTQYF. The DNA of the CDR3 is TGTGCCAGCTCACGAAACAGGGGTAGCACAGATACGCAGTATTTT. The chain joins TRBV18 to TRBJ2-3, with 7 bases fitting TRBD1. The CDR3 covers 15 residues. The V gene's germline CDR1 is KGHSH and CDR2 LQKENI. J gave up 0 bases and V 4 bases, and 4 bases lay outside the gene matches.

The chain has TRBV3-1 (or the pseudogene TRBV3-2) and TRBJ1-1, with 7 bases identical to TRBD1. Germline V gene lookup returns CDR1 LGHDT and CDR2 YNNKEL (reference sequence). The V segment lost 4 bases and the J segment 4 bases; nucleotides outside the gene matches: 6. The CDR3 has 14 amino acids. CDR3 protein: CASSRENRGTEAFF. The CDR3 DNA follows: TGTGCCAGCAGCCGAGAAAACAGGGGCACTGAAGCTTTCTTT.

The DNA for the CDR3 is TGTGCCAGCAGCCTGGCGGAGCTCTCCTACGAGCAGTACTTC. It yields the protein CASSLAELSYEQYF. The genes are TRBV16 and TRBJ2-7; D unresolved. This CDR3 contains 14 residues. The germline CDR1 and CDR2 sequences are KGHSY and FQNENV. Trimming took off 4 bases at V and 0 bases at J, with 10 bases between the two ends.

This sequence joins TRBV28 and TRBJ2-7, with 8 bases identical to TRBD1. Trimming at V came to 7 bases and at J to 3 bases, leaving 8 bases not matched to a gene. The CDR3 is 14 residues long. CDR1 and CDR2 (germline): MDHEN, SYDVKM. The CDR3, as DNA: TGTGCCAGCATCCCGGCGGACAGGGACTACGAGCAGTACTTC. Its translation is CASIPADRDYEQYF.

The chain recombines TRBV10-3 with TRBJ2-5, with D tentatively TRBD1 (5 bases). The V gene lost 5 bases and the J gene lost 5 bases, with 18 bases spanning the gap. There are 15 residues in the CDR3. CDR1 and CDR2 (germline): ENHRY, SYGVKD. For the CDR3, the DNA is TGTGCCATCAGTATCAGCAACTCCAGGGTGGAGACCCAGTACTTC. It encodes CAISISNSRVETQYF.